The rows below give T cell receptor beta chains drawn from one sample of a study of T cells in localized non-small cell lung cancer. The method was immunoSEQ multiplex PCR; TCRdb's version includes in-frame clones alone and lacks a portion of them. The data contain 23,000 or so clones, 65% to 85% of them singletons. Material: PBMCs, obtained before any cancer treatment. These receptors were taken from a man aged 35-75 years with stage II lung adenocarcinoma. Both conserved end residues are part of each CDR3. The D gene is left open where the match is weak. Where a row states a size, it is once, few, many or the class of an expanded clone; other rows omit it.

D gene | clone size | J gene | V gene | CDR3 DNA | CDR3 protein
. | few | TRBJ2-7 | TRBV11-3 | TGTGCCAGCAGCTTAAGACAGCTTTACGAGCAGTACTTC | CASSLRQLYEQYF
. | . | TRBJ1-2 | TRBV7-9 | TGTGCCAGCAGCTTAGTCGGCCTCACCTTC | CASSLVGLTF
. | . | TRBJ1-2 | TRBV6-5 | TGTGCCAGCAGTTCCGTGACCGGGAGCTCTTCGTATGGCTACACCTTC | CASSSVTGSSSYGYTF
. | . | TRBJ1-1 | TRBV6-1 | TGTGCCAGCAGCGTTGGTCTGGTCCTTAACACTGAAGCTTTCTTT | CASSVGLVLNTEAFF
. | . | TRBJ2-5 | TRBV5-1 | TGCGCCAGCAGCTCGAACGAACGGGGGCAGACCCAGTACTTC | CASSSNERGQTQYF
TRBD1 | . | TRBJ1-4 | TRBV6-1 | TGTGCCAGCAACATTAGGACAGGGTTTGAAAAACTGTTTTTT | CASNIRTGFEKLFF
. | . | TRBJ2-4 | TRBV6-6 | TGTGCCAGCAGCTCCCTTATGGGGGGCAAAAACATTCAGTACTTC | CASSSLMGGKNIQYF
TRBD1 | . | TRBJ1-1 | TRBV29-1 | TGCAGCGTCGGACAGGGGACTTGGAACACTGAAGCTTTCTTT | CSVGQGTWNTEAFF
. | . | TRBJ2-5 | TRBV6-1 | TGTGCCAGCAGTGAATCGTTAAGAGAGACCCAGTACTTC | CASSESLRETQYF
TRBD1 | . | TRBJ2-2 | TRBV15 | TGTGCCACCAGCAGAGGACAGGGGGCGGGGGGCACCGGGGAGCTGTTTTTT | CATSRGQGAGGTGELFF
. | few | TRBJ2-3 | TRBV25-1 | TGTGCCAGCATTCTCCCCGGGGAAAGCACAGATACGCAGTATTTT | CASILPGESTDTQYF
. | . | TRBJ2-7 | TRBV5-5 | TGTGCCAGCAGCTTAGGGGGGGTAGGTTACGAGCAGTACTTC | CASSLGGVGYEQYF
TRBD1 | . | TRBJ1-6 | TRBV5-6 | TGTGCCAGCAGCCCAGGACAGGGAAATTCACCCCTCCACTTT | CASSPGQGNSPLHF
. | . | TRBJ2-7 | TRBV7-2 | TGTGCCAGCAGCTCCCGGGCCGAGTACGAGCAGTACTTC | CASSSRAEYEQYF
TRBD2 | . | TRBJ2-7 | TRBV6-4 | TGTGCCAGACGGACTAGCGGGGGTTACGAGCAGTACTTC | CARRTSGGYEQYF
TRBD2 | . | TRBJ2-5 | TRBV19 | TGTGCCAGTAGTCCCGGCCTTTTGACTAGCTCGGAGACCCAGTACTTC | CASSPGLLTSSETQYF
TRBD2 | . | TRBJ2-1 | TRBV11-2 | TGTGCCAGCAGCTTAGATTTTAGCGGGGGGGCTAACCTTCTCTACAATGAGCAGTTCTTC | CASSLDFSGGANLLYNEQFF
. | . | TRBJ1-6 | TRBV5-1 | TGCGCCAGCAGCTTGGGTGTCGGTTCCTCTGGTTCACCCCTCCACTTT | CASSLGVGSSGSPLHF
. | . | TRBJ2-1 | TRBV7-2 | TGTGCCAGCAGCTTAGCGCTTGACCAGTTCTTC | CASSLALDQFF
. | . | TRBJ1-5 | TRBV6-6 | TGTGCCAGCAAAGAAGGTCTCAATCAGCCCCAGCATTTT | CASKEGLNQPQHF
. | . | TRBJ2-5 | TRBV4-1 | TGCGCCAGCAGCCGAGGCCTGGGGCAGCCCCAGTACTTC | CASSRGLGQPQYF
. | . | TRBJ2-3 | TRBV6-1 | TGTGCCAGCAGTTTACAGAAGAGCACAGATACGCAGTATTTT | CASSLQKSTDTQYF
. | once | TRBJ1-6 | TRBV9 | TGTGCCAGCAGCGTAACGAATACCCCTAATTCACCCCTCCACTTT | CASSVTNTPNSPLHF
. | . | TRBJ2-4 | TRBV18 | TGTGCCAGCTCACCACGTAGTATCGGCGCGGGACAGCACAAAAACATTCAGTACTTC | CASSPRSIGAGQHKNIQYF
TRBD1 | . | TRBJ1-1 | TRBV5-1 | TGCGCCAGCAGCAGAGGACAGGGAAACACTGAAGCTTTCTTT | CASSRGQGNTEAFF
TRBD1 | few | TRBJ2-1 | TRBV7-3 | TGTGCCAGCAGCTTAACGGGGGGACAGGGTAACAATGAGCAGTTCTTC | CASSLTGGQGNNEQFF
. | few | TRBJ1-1 | TRBV10-3 | TGTGCCATCAGGCGGGACACTGAAGCTTTCTTT | CAIRRDTEAFF
. | . | TRBJ2-3 | TRBV14 | TGTGCCAGCAGCCAAGAAACCCGTCCCCTTGGGGGGGATACGCAGTATTTT | CASSQETRPLGGDTQYF
TRBD1 | . | TRBJ2-2 | TRBV9 | TGTGCCAGCAGCGAGGGGACAACAGGGGGTAGCACCGGGGAGCTGTTTTTT | CASSEGTTGGSTGELFF
. | . | TRBJ1-1 | TRBV30 | TGTGCCTGGAGTTTAGCGGCGACGGGGAACACTGAAGCTTTCTTT | CAWSLAATGNTEAFF
TRBD1 | . | TRBJ2-2 | TRBV18 | TGTGCCAGCTCACCAGGGACAGAACTCACCGGGGAGCTGTTTTTT | CASSPGTELTGELFF
. | few | TRBJ2-3 | TRBV9 | TGTGCCAGCAGCGTGCTTAAACAGGGCTTTTGGGTAGATACGCAGTATTTT | CASSVLKQGFWVDTQYF
. | . | TRBJ2-1 | TRBV6-1 | TGTGCCAGCAGGCCCTCTGGCTATGAGCAGTTCTTC | CASRPSGYEQFF
TRBD1 | . | TRBJ2-5 | TRBV6-5 | TGTGCCAGCAGAATCCGGGACAGGGAGACCCAGTACTTC | CASRIRDRETQYF
. | few | TRBJ1-6 | TRBV6-1 | TGTGCCAGCAGACTTACGGATTCACCCCTCCACTTT | CASRLTDSPLHF
TRBD2 | . | TRBJ2-2 | TRBV5-1 | TGCGCCAGCAGCTTAATGGCGGGAGTGAACACCGGGGAGCTGTTTTTT | CASSLMAGVNTGELFF
TRBD1 | few | TRBJ1-5 | TRBV7-2 | TGTGCCAGCAGCTTAACAGCCGGGACAGGGGCGAATCAGCCCCAGCATTTT | CASSLTAGTGANQPQHF
. | . | TRBJ2-7 | TRBV20-1 | TGCAGTGCAGGGAGCCACGAGCAGTACTTC | CSAGSHEQYF
. | . | TRBJ2-2 | TRBV4-2 | TGTGCCAGCAGCCAAGACCGGGGGCCTTCCACCGGGGAGCTGTTTTTT | CASSQDRGPSTGELFF
. | . | TRBJ1-1 | TRBV7-3 | TGTGCCAGCAGCTCCCAGACGAACACTGAAGCTTTCTTT | CASSSQTNTEAFF
. | . | TRBJ2-7 | TRBV12-5 | TGTGCTAGTGGTCCATTGTCGCGGGGGCTAAATTACGAGCAGTACTTC | CASGPLSRGLNYEQYF
TRBD1 | . | TRBJ2-1 | TRBV4-1 | TGCGCCAGCAGCCACCTTTTTCGACAGGGAGCTACCTACAATGAGCAGTTCTTC | CASSHLFRQGATYNEQFF
TRBD2 | . | TRBJ2-3 | TRBV7-3 | TGTGCCAGCAGCTTAAGTGCTAGCGGCGCGGTGGGGCAGTATTTT | CASSLSASGAVGQYF
. | . | TRBJ2-7 | TRBV13 | TGTGCCAGCAGCTTAGGCGTTCCGGGGAAAGGCTACGAGCAGTACTTC | CASSLGVPGKGYEQYF
. | . | TRBJ1-3 | TRBV6-1 | TGTGCCAGCAGTGATCGAAACACCATATATTTT | CASSDRNTIYF
TRBD1 | . | TRBJ1-5 | TRBV6-5 | TGTGCCAGCAGCCGGACAGGGGATAGCAATCAGCCCCAGCATTTT | CASSRTGDSNQPQHF
. | . | TRBJ1-1 | TRBV11-2 | TGTGCCAGCAGCTTATATTTTGTGAACACTGAAGCTTTCTTT | CASSLYFVNTEAFF
. | . | TRBJ1-2 | TRBV2 | TGTGCCAGCAGTGAGCAAGGGACTGATGGCTACACCTTC | CASSEQGTDGYTF
. | . | TRBJ2-2 | TRBV5-5 | TGTGCCAGCAGCTTGAGTGGCGTAACCGGGACCAGGACCACCGGGGAGCTGTTTTTT | CASSLSGVTGTRTTGELFF
. | . | TRBJ2-7 | TRBV29-1 | TGCAGCGTTGTTTCTGGAAGCTCCTACGAGCAGTACTTC | CSVVSGSSYEQYF
TRBD2 | . | TRBJ2-3 | TRBV2 | TGTGCCAGCAGTACCGGGACTAGCGGGAGCACAGATACGCAGTATTTT | CASSTGTSGSTDTQYF
TRBD1 | . | TRBJ1-2 | TRBV6-4 | TGTGCCAGCAGAGCCGGGACAGGGAGTGGCTACACCTTC | CASRAGTGSGYTF
. | . | TRBJ1-1 | TRBV18 | TGTGCCAGCTCACAGGGGACTGAAGCTTTCTTT | CASSQGTEAFF